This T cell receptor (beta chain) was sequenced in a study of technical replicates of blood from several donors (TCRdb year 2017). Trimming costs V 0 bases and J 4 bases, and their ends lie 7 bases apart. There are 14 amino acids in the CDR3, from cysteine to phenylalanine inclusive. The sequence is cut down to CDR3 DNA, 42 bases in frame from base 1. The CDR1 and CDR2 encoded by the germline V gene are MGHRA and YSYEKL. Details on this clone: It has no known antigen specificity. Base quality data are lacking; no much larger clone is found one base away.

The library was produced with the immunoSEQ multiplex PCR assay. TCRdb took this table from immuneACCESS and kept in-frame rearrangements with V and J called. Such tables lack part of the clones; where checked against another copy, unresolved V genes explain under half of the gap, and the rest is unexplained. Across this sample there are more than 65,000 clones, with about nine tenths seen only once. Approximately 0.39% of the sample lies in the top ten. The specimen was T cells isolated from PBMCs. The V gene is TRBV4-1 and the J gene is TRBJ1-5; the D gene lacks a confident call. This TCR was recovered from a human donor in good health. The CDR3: CASSQDIRNQPQHF. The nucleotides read TGCGCCAGCAGCCAAGATATACGGAATCAGCCCCAGCATTTT.